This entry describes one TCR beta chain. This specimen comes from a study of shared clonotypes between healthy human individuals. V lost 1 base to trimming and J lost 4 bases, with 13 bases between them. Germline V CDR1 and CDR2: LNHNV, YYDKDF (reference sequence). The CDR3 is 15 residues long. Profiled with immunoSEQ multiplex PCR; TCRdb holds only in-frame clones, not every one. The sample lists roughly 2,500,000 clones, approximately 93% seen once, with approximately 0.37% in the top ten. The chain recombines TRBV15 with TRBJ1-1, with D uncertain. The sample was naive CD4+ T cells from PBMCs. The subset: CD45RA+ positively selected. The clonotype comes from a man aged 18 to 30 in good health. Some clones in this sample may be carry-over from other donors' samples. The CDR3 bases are TGTGCCACCAGCAGAGGATCCCGACGGATCACTGAAGCTTTCTTT. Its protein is CATSRGSRRITEAFF.